Shown below are 10 T cell receptor beta chains from a single sample sequenced in a study of long-term antiretroviral therapy in people with HIV. The authors ran the immunoSEQ assay, v3.0, at survey level. The data were produced by immunoSEQ multiplex PCR, yet TCRdb's version contains in-frame clones alone and is incomplete. Seen here are 20,000 to 30,000 clones, approximately 83% observed once, and the top ten hold roughly 6%. The material sequenced was unsorted PBMCs, taken 0.7 years before starting antiretroviral therapy. Receptor source: a man younger than 45 with HIV.

The J gene is TRBJ1-5, the V gene TRBV10-3, with a weak D call TRBD1 (5 bases). The CDR3 runs 14 residues. The germline gives CDR1 ENHRY, CDR2 SYGVKD. Trimming pared 2 bases from V and 4 bases from J, leaving 9 bases between. CDR3 coding DNA: TGTGCCATCAGTGAGCAGGGAGGGAATCAGCCCCAGCATTTT. Translating gives CAISEQGGNQPQHF.

The chain carries TRBV4-1 and TRBJ1-5; a possible D gene is TRBD1 (6 bases). CDR1 and CDR2 from the germline V gene are MGHRA and YSYEKL. The CDR3 loop spans 14 amino acids. V was shortened by 5 bases and J by 4 bases, with 12 bases between the two germline ends. The CDR3 nucleotides read TGCGCCAGCAGCTTTGGGACATCGAATCAGCCCCAGCATTTT. This translates into CASSFGTSNQPQHF.

J is TRBJ2-7 and V is TRBV5-1, with TRBD1 identical over 8 bases. This CDR3 has 16 amino acids. CDR1 and CDR2 from the germline V gene are SGHRS and YFSETQ. With V trimmed by 4 bases and J by 7 bases, 16 bases remained unmatched. CDR3 amino acids: CASSVTGTGTWGEQYF. Written as DNA, the CDR3 is TGCGCCAGCAGCGTGACCGGGACAGGTACTTGGGGGGAGCAGTACTTC.

V usage is TRBV7-2 and J usage is TRBJ1-3; weak D call: TRBD1 (6 bases). Trimming took 3 bases from V and 2 from J, leaving 8 bases between them. The length of the CDR3 is 14 residues. CDR1 SGHTA and CDR2 FQGNSA come from the germline V gene. The CDR3 reads CASSLGAAGNTIYF. CDR3 nucleotide sequence: TGTGCCAGCAGCTTGGGGGCGGCTGGAAACACCATATATTTT.

This chain joins TRBV5-5 and TRBJ1-1; 7 bases are a match to TRBD1. The CDR3 sequence is 16 residues long. After removal of 0 bases from V and 2 bases from J, the junction contained 7 bases not matched to a gene. Germline V gene data show CDR1 as SGHKS and CDR2 as YYEKEE (reference sequence). The CDR3 is CASSLDGDSKNTEAFF. CDR3 DNA sequence: TGTGCCAGCAGCTTGGATGGGGACAGCAAAAACACTGAAGCTTTCTTT.

This CDR3 reads CASTPRAGGGNEQFF. The CDR3 DNA is TGTGCCAGCACCCCTCGGGCGGGAGGAGGCAATGAGCAGTTCTTC. The V and J genes are TRBV5-4 and TRBJ2-1; 8 nucleotides agree with TRBD2. Germline assignment: CDR1 SGHNT and CDR2 YYREEE (reference sequence). The CDR3 sequence is 15 residues long. Trimming at V came to 6 bases and at J to 6 bases, leaving 11 bases not matched to a gene.

V and J are TRBV18 and TRBJ2-3; D ambiguous. Trimming stripped 6 bases from V and 2 bases from J, with 18 bases between. Germline values: CDR1 KGHSH, CDR2 LQKENI. There are 16 residues in the CDR3. In DNA, the CDR3 is TGTGCCAGCTCTTCTCTCGGCCTACCATCCACAGATACGCAGTATTTT. Its protein is CASSSLGLPSTDTQYF. Together with reference TRBV18 and TRBJ2-3, the CDR3 gives the full variable domain: NAGVMQNPRHLVRRRGQEARLRCSPMKGHSHVYWYRQLPEEGLKFMVYLQKENIIDESGMPKERFSAEFPKEGPSILRIQQVVRGDSAAYFCASSSLGLPSTDTQYFGPGTRLTVL.

The chain links TRBV5-1 to TRBJ1-4, with TRBD1 as a possible D gene (5 bases). The CDR3 is made up of 16 amino acids. The V end was cut by 0 bases, the J end by 8 bases, with 17 bases between. CDR1 is SGHRS and CDR2 is YFSETQ in the germline V gene. The chain's CDR3 is CASSLDQPGTGEKLFF. CDR3 bases: TGCGCCAGCAGCTTGGACCAGCCAGGGACGGGGGAAAAACTGTTTTTT.

This chain links TRBV15 with TRBJ1-5; D gene unclear. The CDR3 sequence is 18 residues long. The ends were cut back, 0 bases at V and 0 bases at J, with 15 bases in the middle. Germline V gene sequence: CDR1 LNHNV, CDR2 YYDKDF (reference sequence). This chain's CDR3 is CATSREATRRYSNQPQHF. CDR3 nucleotides: TGTGCCACCAGCAGAGAGGCGACCCGCCGCTATAGCAATCAGCCCCAGCATTTT.

This clone was seen a single time. The V call is TRBV30, the J call TRBJ1-2; D perhaps matches TRBD1 (5 bases). V shed 3 bases and J shed 4 bases, with 9 bases lying between them. The CDR3 is made up of 12 amino acids. The germline V gene has CDR1 GTSNPN and CDR2 SVGIG (reference sequence). The DNA of the CDR3 is TGTGCCTGGAGCAGAGGGGCCTATGGCTACACCTTC. It encodes CAWSRGAYGYTF.